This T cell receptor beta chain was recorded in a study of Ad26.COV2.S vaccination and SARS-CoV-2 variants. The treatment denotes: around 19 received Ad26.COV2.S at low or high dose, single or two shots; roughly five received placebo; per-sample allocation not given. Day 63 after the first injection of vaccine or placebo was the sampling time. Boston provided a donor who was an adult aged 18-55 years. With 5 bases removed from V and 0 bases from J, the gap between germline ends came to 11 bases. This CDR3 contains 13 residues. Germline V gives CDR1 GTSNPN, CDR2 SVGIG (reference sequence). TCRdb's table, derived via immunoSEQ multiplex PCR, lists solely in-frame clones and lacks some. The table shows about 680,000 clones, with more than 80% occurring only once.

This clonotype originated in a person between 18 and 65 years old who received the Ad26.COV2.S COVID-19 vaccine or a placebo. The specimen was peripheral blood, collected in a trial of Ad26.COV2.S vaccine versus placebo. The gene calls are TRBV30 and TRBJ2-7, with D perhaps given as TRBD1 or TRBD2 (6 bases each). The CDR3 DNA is TGTGCCTGGGAGGGGGGTAGCTCCTACGAGCAGTACTTC. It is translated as CAWEGGSSYEQYF.